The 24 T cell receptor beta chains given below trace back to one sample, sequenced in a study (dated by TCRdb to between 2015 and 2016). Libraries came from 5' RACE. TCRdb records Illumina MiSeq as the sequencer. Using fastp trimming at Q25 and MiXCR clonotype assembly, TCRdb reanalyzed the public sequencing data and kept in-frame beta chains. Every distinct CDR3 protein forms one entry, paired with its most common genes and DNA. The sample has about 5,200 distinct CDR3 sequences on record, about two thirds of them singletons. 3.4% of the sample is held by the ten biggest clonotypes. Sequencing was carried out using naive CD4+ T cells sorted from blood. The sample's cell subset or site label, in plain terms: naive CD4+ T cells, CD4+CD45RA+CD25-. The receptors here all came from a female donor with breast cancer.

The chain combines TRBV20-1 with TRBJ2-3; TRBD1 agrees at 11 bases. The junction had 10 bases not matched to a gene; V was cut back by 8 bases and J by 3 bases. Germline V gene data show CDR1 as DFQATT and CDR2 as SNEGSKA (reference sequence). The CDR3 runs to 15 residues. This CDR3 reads CSIKTGTGGTDTQYF. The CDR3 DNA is TGCAGTATCAAAACCGGGACAGGGGGTACAGATACGCAGTATTTT.

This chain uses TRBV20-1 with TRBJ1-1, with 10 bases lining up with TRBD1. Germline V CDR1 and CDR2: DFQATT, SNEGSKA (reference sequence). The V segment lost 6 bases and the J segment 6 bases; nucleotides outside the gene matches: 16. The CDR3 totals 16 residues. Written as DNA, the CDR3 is TGCAGTGCCCTACCATCCCTGGGGACAGGGGTCGCTGAAGCTTTCTTT. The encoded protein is CSALPSLGTGVAEAFF.

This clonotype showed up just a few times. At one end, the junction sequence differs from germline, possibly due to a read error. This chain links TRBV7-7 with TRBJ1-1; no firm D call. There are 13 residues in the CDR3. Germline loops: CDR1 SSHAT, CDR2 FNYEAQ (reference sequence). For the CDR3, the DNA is TGTGCTAGCAGCTTGAGTCAGAACACTGAAGCTTTCTTT. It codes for CASSLSQNTEAFF.

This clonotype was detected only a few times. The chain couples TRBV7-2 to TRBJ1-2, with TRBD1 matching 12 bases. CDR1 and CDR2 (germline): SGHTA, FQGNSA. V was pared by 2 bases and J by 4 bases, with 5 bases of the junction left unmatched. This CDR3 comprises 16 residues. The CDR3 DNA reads TGTGCCAGCAGCTTAACACCGGGACAGGGGGCCTATGGCTACACCTTC. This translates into CASSLTPGQGAYGYTF.

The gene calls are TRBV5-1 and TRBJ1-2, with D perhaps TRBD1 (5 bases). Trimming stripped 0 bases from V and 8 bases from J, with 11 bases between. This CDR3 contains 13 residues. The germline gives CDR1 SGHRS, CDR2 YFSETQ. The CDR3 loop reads CASSLAGGEGYTF. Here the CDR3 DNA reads TGCGCCAGCAGCTTGGCTGGAGGGGAAGGCTACACCTTC.

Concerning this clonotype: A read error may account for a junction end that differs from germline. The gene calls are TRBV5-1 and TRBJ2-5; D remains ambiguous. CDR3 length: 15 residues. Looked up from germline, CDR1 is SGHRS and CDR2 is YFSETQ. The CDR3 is CASGLNSRYQETQYF. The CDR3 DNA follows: TGCGCCAGCGGCTTAAACAGCCGGTACCAAGAGACCCAGTACTTC.

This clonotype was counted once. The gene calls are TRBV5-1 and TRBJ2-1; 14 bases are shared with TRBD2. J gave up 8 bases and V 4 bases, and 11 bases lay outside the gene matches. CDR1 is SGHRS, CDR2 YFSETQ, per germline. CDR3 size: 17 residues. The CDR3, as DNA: TGCGCCAGCAGCCCGTTGACTAGCGGGGGGGCCTCTGATGAGCAGTTCTTC. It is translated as CASSPLTSGGASDEQFF.

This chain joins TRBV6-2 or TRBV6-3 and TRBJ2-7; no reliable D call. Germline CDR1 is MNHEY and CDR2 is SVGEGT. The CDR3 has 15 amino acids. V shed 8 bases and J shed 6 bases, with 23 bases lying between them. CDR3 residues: CASASEQDRLGEQYF. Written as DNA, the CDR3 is TGTGCCAGCGCGTCCGAGCAGGACCGTCTCGGCGAGCAGTACTTC.

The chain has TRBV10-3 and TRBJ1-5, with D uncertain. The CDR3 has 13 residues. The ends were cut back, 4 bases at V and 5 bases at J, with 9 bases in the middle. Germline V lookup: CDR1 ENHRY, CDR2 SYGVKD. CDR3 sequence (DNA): TGTGCCATCAGTGGGGCAAGCGATCAGCCCCAGCATTTT. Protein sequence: CAISGASDQPQHF.

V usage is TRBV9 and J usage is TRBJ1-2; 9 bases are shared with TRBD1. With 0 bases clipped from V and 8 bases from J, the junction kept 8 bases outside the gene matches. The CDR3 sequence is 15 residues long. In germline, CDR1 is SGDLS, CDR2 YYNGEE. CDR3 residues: CASSVGGQGQIGYTF. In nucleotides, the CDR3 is TGTGCCAGCAGCGTAGGGGGACAGGGTCAGATCGGCTACACCTTC.

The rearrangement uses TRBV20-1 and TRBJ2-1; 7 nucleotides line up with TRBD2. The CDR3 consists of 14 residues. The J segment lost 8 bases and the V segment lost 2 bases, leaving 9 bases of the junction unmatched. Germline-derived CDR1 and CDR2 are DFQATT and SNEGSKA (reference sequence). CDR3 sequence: CSARKPGTKDEQFF. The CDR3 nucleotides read TGCAGTGCTAGAAAACCCGGGACTAAGGATGAGCAGTTCTTC.

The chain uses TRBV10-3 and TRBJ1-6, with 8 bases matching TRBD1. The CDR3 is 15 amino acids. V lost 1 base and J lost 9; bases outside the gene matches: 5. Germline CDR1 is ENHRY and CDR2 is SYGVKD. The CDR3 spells CAISEWQGARSPLHF. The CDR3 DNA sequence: TGTGCCATCAGTGAGTGGCAGGGGGCGCGTTCACCCCTCCACTTT.

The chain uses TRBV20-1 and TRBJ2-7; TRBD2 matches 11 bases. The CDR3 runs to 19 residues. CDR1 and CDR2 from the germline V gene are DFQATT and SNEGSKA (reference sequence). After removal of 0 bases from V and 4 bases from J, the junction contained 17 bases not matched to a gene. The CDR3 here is CSARDYRTSGLEFGYEQYF. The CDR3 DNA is TGCAGTGCTAGAGACTACCGGACTAGCGGGTTAGAGTTTGGATACGAGCAGTACTTC.

CDR3 DNA: TGCGCCAGCAGCTTGGGCGGGACCTCCACAGATACGCAGTATTTT. It specifies CASSLGGTSTDTQYF. V is TRBV5-1 and J is TRBJ2-3; D may be TRBD2 (6 bases). Per the germline V gene, CDR1 is SGHRS and CDR2 is YFSETQ. The CDR3 spans 15 residues. V lost 0 bases and J 2 bases, leaving 10 bases between the germline ends.

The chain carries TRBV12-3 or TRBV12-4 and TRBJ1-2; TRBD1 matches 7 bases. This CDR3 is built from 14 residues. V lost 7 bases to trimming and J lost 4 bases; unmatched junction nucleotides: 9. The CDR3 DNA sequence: TGTGCCAGCAAGGGGGCGGGGGGCGGCTATGGCTACACCTTC. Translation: CASKGAGGGYGYTF.

CDR3 loop: CASSTSGRRKQYF. CDR3 DNA: TGTGCCAGCAGCACTAGCGGGAGGAGGAAGCAGTACTTC. The chain joins TRBV7-3 to TRBJ2-7, with TRBD2 matching over 12 bases. The CDR3 covers 13 residues. The ends lost 5 bases at V and 8 bases at J; junction bases unmatched: 4. Germline V gene data show CDR1 as SGHTA and CDR2 as FQGTGA.

In DNA, the CDR3 is TGTGCCAGCAGGCAGAGCGGGGGGTTTAATGAGCAGTTCTTC. This gives the protein CASRQSGGFNEQFF. The chain combines TRBV6-1 with TRBJ2-1, with 9 bases aligning to TRBD2. The CDR3 sequence is 14 residues long. J lost 7 bases, V lost 6 bases, and 7 bases had no gene match. The germline gives CDR1 MNHNS, CDR2 SASEGT.

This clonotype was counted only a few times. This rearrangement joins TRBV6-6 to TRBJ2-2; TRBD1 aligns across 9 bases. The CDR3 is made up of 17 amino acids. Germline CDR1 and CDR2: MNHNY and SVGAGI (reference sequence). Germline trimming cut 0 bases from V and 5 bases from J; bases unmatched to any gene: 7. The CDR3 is CASSYSRGQGGTGELFF. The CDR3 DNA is TGTGCCAGCAGTTACTCGAGGGGACAGGGAGGTACCGGGGAGCTGTTTTTT.

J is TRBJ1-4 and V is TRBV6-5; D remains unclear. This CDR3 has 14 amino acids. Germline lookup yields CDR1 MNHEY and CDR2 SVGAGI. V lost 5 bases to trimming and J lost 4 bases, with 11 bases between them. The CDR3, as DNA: TGTGCCAGCAGTGTTACACGGGGTAATGAAAAACTGTTTTTT. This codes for CASSVTRGNEKLFF.

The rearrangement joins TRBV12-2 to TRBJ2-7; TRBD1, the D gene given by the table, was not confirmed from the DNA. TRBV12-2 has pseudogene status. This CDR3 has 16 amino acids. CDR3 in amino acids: CARRHRGQINSYEQYF. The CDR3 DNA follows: TGTGCAAGACGCCACCGAGGACAGATTAACTCCTACGAGCAGTACTTC.

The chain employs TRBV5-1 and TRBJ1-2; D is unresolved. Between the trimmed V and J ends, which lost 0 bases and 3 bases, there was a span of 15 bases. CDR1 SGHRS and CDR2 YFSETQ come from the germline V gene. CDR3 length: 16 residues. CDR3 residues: CASSLESREEYYGYTF. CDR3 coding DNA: TGCGCCAGCAGCTTGGAGTCCCGGGAGGAGTACTATGGCTACACCTTC.

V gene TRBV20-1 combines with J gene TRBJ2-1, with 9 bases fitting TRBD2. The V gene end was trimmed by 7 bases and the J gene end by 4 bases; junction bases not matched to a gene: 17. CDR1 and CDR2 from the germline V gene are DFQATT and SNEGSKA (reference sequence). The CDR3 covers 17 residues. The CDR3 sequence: CSVGKPKAGGSYNEQFF. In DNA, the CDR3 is TGCAGTGTTGGCAAGCCAAAAGCGGGAGGCAGTTACAATGAGCAGTTCTTC.

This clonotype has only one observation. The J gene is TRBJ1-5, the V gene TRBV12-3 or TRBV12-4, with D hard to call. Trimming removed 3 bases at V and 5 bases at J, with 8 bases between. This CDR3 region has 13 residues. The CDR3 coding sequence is TGTGCCAGCAGTTTTACGCAATATCAGCCCCAGCATTTT. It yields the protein CASSFTQYQPQHF.

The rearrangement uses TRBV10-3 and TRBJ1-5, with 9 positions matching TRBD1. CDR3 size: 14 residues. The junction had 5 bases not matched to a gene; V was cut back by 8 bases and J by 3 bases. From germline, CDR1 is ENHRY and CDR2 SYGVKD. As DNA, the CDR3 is TGTGCCATCGGGAGGGACAGGGCCAATCAGCCCCAGCATTTT. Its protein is CAIGRDRANQPQHF.